This T cell receptor beta chain originates from a study of PD-1 blockade in classical Hodgkin lymphoma. Points from the study as a whole: Nivolumab starters within 1 year of ASCT were excluded. Healthy donors were reported to have higher baseline TCR diversity than newly diagnosed patients.

Trimming cost V 5 bases and J 7 bases, with 14 bases left between them. The germline CDR1 and CDR2 sequences are LNHNV and YYDKDF (reference sequence). This CDR3 spans 13 amino acids. No patient escaped relapse after autologous stem cell transplantation, and brentuximab vedotin exposure varied. About this clone itself: What it binds is unknown.

Using immunoSEQ multiplex PCR, the repertoire was profiled, and TCRdb retains in-frame clones only, with some absent. The sample has about 46,000 clones; 65% to 85% are singletons. The TCR originated in a human donor with classical Hodgkin lymphoma. The sequences come from peripheral blood mononuclear cells (PBMCs), collected at baseline. The rearrangement links TRBV15 to TRBJ1-2, with D uncertain. CDR3: CATSSSTSTGYTF. The DNA of the CDR3 is TGTGCCACCAGCTCCAGTACTTCTACTGGCTACACCTTC.